The clone carrying this TCR beta chain has a handful of counts. The sample belongs to a study of tumor-infiltrating lymphocytes in primary liver carcinoma. Synthesis of TCR beta cDNA was carried out from approximately 0.55 ug total RNA with a constant-region primer. Libraries of TCR beta came from three nested multiplex PCR rounds with slightly modified ARM-PCR. Each of the first two PCR rounds ran nine to ten cycles with TRBV1-TRBV30 forward and C-beta reverse primers. TCRdb called the multiplex PCR reads again in MiXCR, with one record for every CDR3 protein. The profile covers about 320,000 distinct CDR3 sequences, with 50% to 70% appearing a single time and 9% taken by the ten largest. Both blood RNA, taken from unsorted whole blood, and germline DNA were extracted. The CDR3 runs 13 residues. With 0 bases removed from V and 3 bases from J, the gap between germline ends came to 6 bases. Looked up from germline, CDR1 is SGHRS and CDR2 is YFSETQ.

This receptor was taken from a man aged 40-49 years with primary liver carcinoma and hepatitis B virus infection. Sequencing was performed on peripheral blood. The rearrangement uses TRBV5-1 and TRBJ1-1; no firm D call. The chain's CDR3 is CASSLEAYTEAFF. The DNA for the CDR3 is TGCGCCAGCAGCTTGGAGGCATACACTGAAGCTTTCTTT.